Below are 9 T cell receptor beta chains sequenced from a single sample in a study of shared clonotypes between healthy human individuals. Repertoires were generated with immunoSEQ multiplex PCR, while TCRdb's copy carries only in-frame clones and drops some. Here the sample spans some 630,000 clones, about two thirds being singletons. Sequencing was performed on memory CD4+ T cells sorted from blood. Documented subset: CD45RA-negative fraction. The receptors shown here come from a woman aged 25 to 39 in good health.

The rearrangement uses TRBV11-2 and TRBJ2-7; D is ambiguous. CDR3 length: 14 amino acids. Trimming stripped 0 bases from V and 3 bases from J, with 9 bases between. CDR1 and CDR2 (germline): SGHAT, FQNNGV. The CDR3 here is CASSLDRQNYEQYF. The DNA of the CDR3 is TGTGCCAGCAGCTTAGATCGGCAAAACTACGAGCAGTACTTC.

The J gene is TRBJ1-5, the V gene TRBV6-1, with D tentatively TRBD1 (5 bases). Trimming took off 7 bases at V and 3 bases at J, with 13 bases between the two ends. The CDR3 is 14 amino acids. The germline V gene has CDR1 MNHNS and CDR2 SASEGT. CDR3 sequence (DNA): TGTGCCAGCACTCGGGGGGGAAACAATCAGCCCCAGCATTTT. Protein: CASTRGGNNQPQHF.

This chain joins TRBV5-8 and TRBJ2-3; D call uncertain. The CDR3 covers 16 residues. V dropped 0 bases and J dropped 0 bases, with 11 bases sitting between them. Germline CDR1 reads SGHTS; CDR2 reads YDEGEE. In DNA, the CDR3 is TGTGCCAGCAGCTTGGGTACAGTTGCTAGCACAGATACGCAGTATTTT. It encodes CASSLGTVASTDTQYF.

This rearrangement joins TRBV5-4 to TRBJ2-7; no clear D. The CDR3 contains 14 residues. Germline CDR1 reads SGHNT; CDR2 reads YYREEE (reference sequence). V was shortened by 3 bases and J by 3 bases, with 13 bases between the two germline ends. The CDR3 DNA sequence: TGTGCCAGCAGCTCCCAGCCGAAGGGCTACGAGCAGTACTTC. Translation gives CASSSQPKGYEQYF. Full variable domain (outside the CDR3, taken from reference TRBV5-4 and TRBJ2-7): ETGVTQSPTHLIKTRGQQVTLRCSSQSGHNTVSWYQQALGQGPQFIFQYYREEENGRGNFPPRFSGLQFPNYSSELNVNALELDDSALYLCASSSQPKGYEQYFGPGTRLTVT.

This chain uses TRBV5-1 with TRBJ2-2; D not resolved. V was cut by 4 bases and J by 5 bases, with 9 bases left in between. The germline gives CDR1 SGHRS, CDR2 YFSETQ. The CDR3 is 13 residues long. CDR3 in amino acids: CASSASVTGELFF. CDR3 DNA sequence: TGCGCCAGCAGCGCGAGTGTAACCGGGGAGCTGTTTTTT.

The chain employs TRBV7-2 and TRBJ2-7; 8 bases agree with TRBD2. The CDR3 consists of 15 residues. The germline V gene encodes CDR1 SGHTA and CDR2 FQGNSA. The trim removed 5 bases at V and 2 bases at J, leaving 8 bases unmatched. The CDR3 here is CASSPTPGGTYEQYF. The CDR3 DNA reads as TGTGCCAGCAGCCCTACCCCGGGGGGGACCTACGAGCAGTACTTC.

The genes are TRBV27 and TRBJ2-7; 8 nucleotides align to TRBD2. Trimming removed 9 bases from V and 3 bases from J; junction bases left unmatched: 13. Germline CDR1 is MNHEY and CDR2 is SMNVEV (reference sequence). The CDR3 totals 15 residues. Written as DNA, the CDR3 is TGTGCCAGTAAGCGGGAGCAAGGTATTAGCTACGAGCAGTACTTC. This encodes CASKREQGISYEQYF.

This chain links TRBV11-2 with TRBJ2-7, with TRBD1 identical over 10 bases. The ends lost 4 bases at V and 6 bases at J; junction bases unmatched: 18. Germline V gene data show CDR1 as SGHAT and CDR2 as FQNNGV. The CDR3 length is 18 residues. CDR3 residues: CASSWGQGTLASPREQYF. CDR3 DNA: TGTGCCAGCAGCTGGGGACAGGGGACGCTAGCCTCCCCTCGCGAGCAGTACTTC.

This chain joins TRBV6-6 and TRBJ1-1, with D tentatively TRBD1 (5 bases). This CDR3 comprises 13 residues. The ends were cut back, 7 bases at V and 3 bases at J, with 12 bases in the middle. The V gene's germline CDR1 is MNHNY and CDR2 SVGAGI (reference sequence). CDR3 sequence reads: CASIMDTYTEAFF. The CDR3, as DNA: TGTGCCAGCATTATGGACACTTACACTGAAGCTTTCTTT.